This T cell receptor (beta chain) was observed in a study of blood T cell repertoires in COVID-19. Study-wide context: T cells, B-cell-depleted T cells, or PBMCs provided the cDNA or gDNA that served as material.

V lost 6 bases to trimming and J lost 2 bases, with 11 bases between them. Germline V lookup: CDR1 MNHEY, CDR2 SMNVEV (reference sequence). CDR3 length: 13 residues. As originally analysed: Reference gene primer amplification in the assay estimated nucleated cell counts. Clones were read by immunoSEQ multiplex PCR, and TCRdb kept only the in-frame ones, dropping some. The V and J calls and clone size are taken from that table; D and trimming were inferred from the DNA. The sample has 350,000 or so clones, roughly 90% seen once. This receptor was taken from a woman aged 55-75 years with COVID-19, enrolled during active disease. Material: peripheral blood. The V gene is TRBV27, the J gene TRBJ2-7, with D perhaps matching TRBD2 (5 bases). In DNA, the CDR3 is TGTGCCAGCAGCAAGGGAGTCCCCTACGAGCAGTACTTC. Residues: CASSKGVPYEQYF.